The present entry profiles one TCR beta chain with its context. The data originate from a study of T cells after somatic rescue of genetic block. Sequenced by immunoSEQ multiplex PCR; TCRdb stores in-frame clones only, minus some. The sample yields about 68,000 clones, around 93% seen once. The germline gives CDR1 LNHNV, CDR2 YYDKDF (reference sequence). The CDR3 consists of 15 residues. Trimming cost V 0 bases and J 6 bases; bases outside gene matches: 3. The receptor comes from a middle-aged man. This rearrangement joins TRBV15 to TRBJ2-3, with TRBD1 matching 10 bases. The sequencing sample was made of peripheral blood mononuclear cells (PBMCs). The DNA of the CDR3 is TGTGCCACCAGCAGAGAGGGGACAGGGGCCGATACGCAGTATTTT. Residues: CATSREGTGADTQYF. Full variable domain (missing parts from reference TRBV15 and TRBJ2-3): DAMVIQNPRYQVTQFGKPVTLSCSQTLNHNVMYWYQQKSSQAPKLLFHYYDKDFNNEADTPDNFQSRRPNTSFCFLDIRSPGLGDTAMYLCATSREGTGADTQYFGPGTRLTVL.